This T cell receptor beta chain was obtained from a study of shared clonotypes between healthy human individuals. Generated by immunoSEQ multiplex PCR, the TCRdb table keeps only in-frame clones and is missing some. Of about 2.3 million clones listed, over 90% are singletons. This clonotype was obtained from a man between 18 and 29 years old in good health. Some clones in this sample may be carry-over from other donors' samples. Sequenced: naive CD4+ T cells from PBMCs. Subset in this sample: CD45RA+ positively selected.

The CDR3 DNA follows: TGTGCCAGCAGTGGACAGTCATCAACTAATGAAAAACTGTTTTTT. This gives the protein CASSGQSSTNEKLFF. The gene calls are TRBV2 and TRBJ1-4; D perhaps matches TRBD1 (5 bases). The V and J ends lost 4 bases and 0 bases respectively, with 9 bases between them. CDR3 length equals 15 residues. The germline V gene encodes CDR1 SNHLY and CDR2 FYNNEI. The variable domain in full, with the rest retrieved from reference TRBV2 and TRBJ1-4, is EPEVTQTPSHQVTQMGQEVILRCVPISNHLYFYWYRQILGQKVEFLVSFYNNEISEKSEIFDDQFSVERPDGSNFTLKIRSTKLEDSAMYFCASSGQSSTNEKLFFGSGTQLSVL.